This T cell receptor (beta chain) was recovered during a study of CD8+CD57+ T cells in acquired aplastic anemia. Genomic DNA was employed as the template in profiling TCR beta VDJ and CDR3. TCRdb reprocessed the reads with MiXCR, giving one entry per CDR3 protein. Of 260,000 or so distinct CDR3 sequences listed, approximately 82% are singletons. The patients chosen for sequencing had shown expansion of CD8+CD57+ cells (detected by flow cytometry). CDR1 is SNHLY and CDR2 is FYNNEI in the germline V gene. Trimming cost V 8 bases and J 4 bases, with 18 bases left between them. The CDR3 spans 14 residues.

The sample comprised sorted CD4+, CD8+, or CD8+CD57+ T cells (not recorded which) from PBMCs. The chain links TRBV2 to TRBJ2-7; the D call may be TRBD1 or TRBD2 (5 bases each). The TCR originated in a human donor with aplastic anemia. The CDR3 DNA reads as TGTGCCAGCGGCGACCGGGGCCTAGCTTACGAGCAGTACGTC. This sequence encodes CASGDRGLAYEQYV.